The sample holds a few counts of the clone carrying this T cell receptor (beta chain). Germline-derived CDR1 and CDR2 are ENHRY and SYGVKD. V was cut by 4 bases and J by 5 bases, with 9 bases left in between. This CDR3 is built from 14 residues. In TCRdb, the 5' RACE reads were re-called with MiXCR into one record per CDR3 protein. Among roughly 510,000 distinct CDR3 sequences listed, 17% were seen once. This sample is part of a study of T-cell memory formation after mild COVID-19. The sample was PBMCs or a T cell subset sorted from them (not recorded which). The chain uses TRBV10-3 and TRBJ1-6; no firm D call. This TCR was sampled from an adult woman who had mild COVID-19 (a few samples of this study predate the infection). Cell type and time point are not known. Here the CDR3 reads CAISGYSHNSPLHF. The CDR3 DNA is TGTGCCATCAGTGGGTACAGCCATAATTCACCCCTCCACTTT.